Listed below are T cell receptor beta chains from one sample, sequenced in a study of a mutant IDH1 vaccine in newly diagnosed glioma. The assay was immunoSEQ multiplex PCR, and TCRdb's table has in-frame clones only and misses some. The repertoire holds tens of thousands of clones, with 75% to 90% as singletons. Their cognate antigens are unknown. The sample in question was PBMCs, obtained from a glioma patient whose treatment included an IDH1 peptide vaccine. All receptors come from a young man with glioma. Each CDR3 is given with its conserved first and last residue. Fields, in order: CDR3 protein, CDR3 DNA, clone size, J gene, V gene, D gene. The D gene is left open where the match is weak. Clone size appears in some rows only: once, few, many, or a class for an expanded clone.

CDR3aa: CASSLAPGGAGELFF
CDR3nt: TGCGCCAGCAGCTTGGCGCCAGGTGGTGCCGGGGAGCTGTTTTTT
abundance: -
j_gene: TRBJ2-2
v_gene: TRBV5-1
d_gene: -

CDR3aa: CAISEIGQSGYTF
CDR3nt: TGTGCCATCAGTGAGATAGGTCAATCTGGCTACACCTTC
abundance: -
j_gene: TRBJ1-2
v_gene: TRBV10-3
d_gene: -

CDR3aa: CASSFAPGEMNTEAFF
CDR3nt: TGCGCCAGCAGCTTTGCGCCAGGGGAAATGAACACTGAAGCTTTCTTT
abundance: -
j_gene: TRBJ1-1
v_gene: TRBV5-1
d_gene: -

CDR3aa: CASSLVGNSYEQYF
CDR3nt: TGTGCCAGCAGCTTGGTCGGGAACTCCTACGAGCAGTACTTC
abundance: -
j_gene: TRBJ2-7
v_gene: TRBV5-4
d_gene: -

CDR3aa: CASSLVVQGGTEAFF
CDR3nt: TGTGCCAGCAGCTTAGTAGTGCAGGGTGGCACTGAAGCTTTCTTT
abundance: -
j_gene: TRBJ1-1
v_gene: TRBV7-8
d_gene: -

CDR3aa: CASRGQLNTGELFF
CDR3nt: TGTGCCAGCAGGGGACAGCTGAACACCGGGGAGCTGTTTTTT
abundance: -
j_gene: TRBJ2-2
v_gene: TRBV6-6
d_gene: TRBD1

CDR3aa: CASSLWKGSDEQFF
CDR3nt: TGTGCCAGCAGCTTATGGAAGGGGAGCGATGAGCAGTTCTTC
abundance: -
j_gene: TRBJ2-1
v_gene: TRBV7-6
d_gene: -

CDR3aa: CAIGANEKLFF
CDR3nt: TGTGCCATCGGGGCTAATGAAAAACTGTTTTTT
abundance: once
j_gene: TRBJ1-4
v_gene: TRBV10-3
d_gene: -

CDR3aa: CASSGGQMNTEAFF
CDR3nt: TGTGCCAGCAGTGGGGGACAGATGAACACTGAAGCTTTCTTT
abundance: -
j_gene: TRBJ1-1
v_gene: TRBV27
d_gene: TRBD1

CDR3aa: CASSYAGGVETQYF
CDR3nt: TGTGCCAGCAGTTACGCAGGGGGCGTTGAGACCCAGTACTTC
abundance: once
j_gene: TRBJ2-5
v_gene: TRBV6-5
d_gene: TRBD1

CDR3aa: CASSLTRTALNEKLFF
CDR3nt: TGTGCCAGCAGCCTAACCCGGACAGCACTCAATGAAAAACTGTTTTTT
abundance: -
j_gene: TRBJ1-4
v_gene: TRBV7-2
d_gene: -

CDR3aa: CASTSRGHGGTDTQYF
CDR3nt: TGTGCCAGCACCTCGAGGGGGCATGGTGGCACAGATACGCAGTATTTT
abundance: -
j_gene: TRBJ2-3
v_gene: TRBV28
d_gene: TRBD1

CDR3aa: CASSGPVEQFF
CDR3nt: TGTGCCAGCAGCGGGCCCGTGGAGCAGTTCTTC
abundance: -
j_gene: TRBJ2-1
v_gene: TRBV7-8
d_gene: -

CDR3aa: CASLSGQSTGYTF
CDR3nt: TGTGCCAGCTTGTCCGGACAGTCGACGGGCTACACCTTC
abundance: -
j_gene: TRBJ1-2
v_gene: TRBV18
d_gene: -

CDR3aa: CAMRRRDHNNSPLHF
CDR3nt: TGCGCCATGCGAAGAAGGGACCATAATAATTCACCCCTCCACTTT
abundance: -
j_gene: TRBJ1-6
v_gene: TRBV10-1
d_gene: -

CDR3aa: CASSPPGDRGSYEQYF
CDR3nt: TGCGCCAGCAGCCCACCGGGAGACAGGGGATCCTACGAGCAGTACTTC
abundance: -
j_gene: TRBJ2-7
v_gene: TRBV5-1
d_gene: TRBD1

CDR3aa: CASSLGPPGPGAQETQYF
CDR3nt: TGTGCCAGCAGCTTAGGCCCCCCTGGCCCAGGGGCTCAAGAGACCCAGTACTTC
abundance: -
j_gene: TRBJ2-5
v_gene: TRBV13
d_gene: -

CDR3aa: CASSYSLRVDKSEAFF
CDR3nt: TGTGCCAGCAGTTACTCGTTAAGGGTAGATAAGTCTGAAGCTTTCTTT
abundance: -
j_gene: TRBJ1-1
v_gene: TRBV6-6
d_gene: -

CDR3aa: CASSPVWDQYGYTF
CDR3nt: TGTGCCAGCAGCCCGGTGTGGGACCAGTATGGCTACACCTTC
abundance: once
j_gene: TRBJ1-2
v_gene: TRBV7-9
d_gene: -

CDR3aa: CASSGSYEQYF
CDR3nt: TGTGCCAGCAGTGGTTCCTACGAGCAGTACTTC
abundance: -
j_gene: TRBJ2-7
v_gene: TRBV6-6
d_gene: -

CDR3aa: CAWRMGRTGAYEQYF
CDR3nt: TGTGCCTGGAGAATGGGTAGGACAGGGGCCTACGAGCAGTACTTC
abundance: -
j_gene: TRBJ2-7
v_gene: TRBV30
d_gene: TRBD1

CDR3aa: CASSPKPQTTLNTEAFF
CDR3nt: TGCGCCAGCAGCCCCAAACCTCAGACCACCCTGAACACTGAAGCTTTCTTT
abundance: -
j_gene: TRBJ1-1
v_gene: TRBV4-1
d_gene: -

CDR3aa: CASSLGTGSSGNTIYF
CDR3nt: TGTGCCAGCAGCTTAGGGACAGGGAGCTCTGGAAACACCATATATTTT
abundance: -
j_gene: TRBJ1-3
v_gene: TRBV7-9
d_gene: TRBD1

CDR3aa: CASSRDTLDWGREQYF
CDR3nt: TGCGCCAGCAGCCGAGATACACTCGACTGGGGCCGCGAGCAGTACTTC
abundance: -
j_gene: TRBJ2-7
v_gene: TRBV4-3
d_gene: -

CDR3aa: CAWSGRQTTEAFF
CDR3nt: TGTGCCTGGAGTGGGAGACAGACTACTGAAGCTTTCTTT
abundance: few
j_gene: TRBJ1-1
v_gene: TRBV30
d_gene: -

CDR3aa: CASSEGLSYEQYF
CDR3nt: TGTGCCAGCAGTGAAGGTTTGTCCTACGAGCAGTACTTC
abundance: -
j_gene: TRBJ2-7
v_gene: TRBV6-1
d_gene: -

CDR3aa: CAWSVDATRSYEQYF
CDR3nt: TGTGCCTGGAGTGTTGATGCGACCCGATCCTACGAGCAGTACTTC
abundance: -
j_gene: TRBJ2-7
v_gene: TRBV30
d_gene: -

CDR3aa: CASSFPPTGFTEAFF
CDR3nt: TGTGCCAGCAGTTTTCCCCCCACAGGGTTCACTGAAGCTTTCTTT
abundance: -
j_gene: TRBJ1-1
v_gene: TRBV28
d_gene: -

CDR3aa: CASSLAGGGRSPLHF
CDR3nt: TGTGCCAGCAGCTTAGCGGGCGGGGGAAGGTCACCCCTCCACTTT
abundance: -
j_gene: TRBJ1-6
v_gene: TRBV7-8
d_gene: -

CDR3aa: CASSQDTSGRYEQYF
CDR3nt: TGTGCCAGCAGCCAAGACACTAGCGGGAGATACGAGCAGTACTTC
abundance: -
j_gene: TRBJ2-7
v_gene: TRBV4-2
d_gene: TRBD2

CDR3aa: CASSPSGALKQYF
CDR3nt: TGTGCCAGCAGCCCCTCCGGGGCCTTAAAGCAGTACTTC
abundance: -
j_gene: TRBJ2-7
v_gene: TRBV4-2
d_gene: -

CDR3aa: CASSLDSRSLGYTF
CDR3nt: TGCGCCAGCAGCTTAGACAGCCGATCCCTTGGCTACACCTTC
abundance: -
j_gene: TRBJ1-2
v_gene: TRBV5-1
d_gene: -

CDR3aa: CASSLHSTDTQYF
CDR3nt: TGTGCCAGCTCACTCCATAGCACAGATACGCAGTATTTT
abundance: -
j_gene: TRBJ2-3
v_gene: TRBV18
d_gene: -

CDR3aa: CAWSVGTARDEQYF
CDR3nt: TGTGCCTGGAGTGTAGGGACAGCGAGAGACGAGCAGTACTTC
abundance: -
j_gene: TRBJ2-7
v_gene: TRBV30
d_gene: TRBD1

CDR3aa: CATKFIGQGRTMTQYF
CDR3nt: TGTGCCACAAAGTTTATAGGACAGGGGCGAACGATGACCCAGTACTTC
abundance: -
j_gene: TRBJ2-5
v_gene: TRBV27
d_gene: TRBD1